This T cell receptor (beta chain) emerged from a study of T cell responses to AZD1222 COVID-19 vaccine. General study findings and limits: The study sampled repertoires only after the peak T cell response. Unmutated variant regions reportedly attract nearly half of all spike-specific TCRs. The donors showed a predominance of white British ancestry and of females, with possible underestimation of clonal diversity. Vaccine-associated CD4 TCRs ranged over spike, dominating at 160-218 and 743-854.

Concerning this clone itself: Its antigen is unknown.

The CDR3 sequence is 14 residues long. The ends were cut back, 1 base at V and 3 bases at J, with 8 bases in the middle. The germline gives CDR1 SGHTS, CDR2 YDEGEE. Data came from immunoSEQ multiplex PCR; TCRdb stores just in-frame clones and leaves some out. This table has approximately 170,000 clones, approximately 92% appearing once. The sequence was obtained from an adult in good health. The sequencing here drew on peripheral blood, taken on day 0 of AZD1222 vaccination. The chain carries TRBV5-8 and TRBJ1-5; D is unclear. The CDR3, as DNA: TGTGCCAGCAGCTTGATCGGGTACAATCAGCCCCAGCATTTT. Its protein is CASSLIGYNQPQHF.